The clone carrying this T cell receptor (beta chain) has ten or more counts. What it recognizes is unknown. With 10-nucleotide random UMIs included, cDNA was synthesized by 5'RACE. A single record per CDR3 protein comes from TCRdb applying MiXCR to the 5' RACE reads. The sample carries 20,000 to 25,000 distinct CDR3 sequences, about 6% recorded once. This sample stems from a study of neurological immune-mediated disorders. Study-level findings and limits: The greatest TCR clonal expansion occurred in HTLV-1-associated myelopathy and the least in multiple sclerosis, which fell below healthy controls. No CDR3 amino acid sequences were shared by expanded clones across subjects, suggesting private repertoires in all groups.

The ends were cut back, 2 bases at V and 11 bases at J, with 22 bases in the middle. The CDR3 spans 16 residues. CDR1 is SGHDN, CDR2 FVKESK, per germline. About 1 million sorted CD4+ or CD8+ T cells made each library. This rearrangement joins TRBV14 to TRBJ1-5; D ambiguous. The clonotype comes from a man aged 18 to 35 in good health. Material: CD8+ T cells from blood. Here the CDR3 DNA reads TGTGCCAGCAGCCAACCCGGAGGGAAGAAGAGGGAGGCCCAGCATTTT. This translates into CASSQPGGKKREAQHF. Full variable domain (outside the CDR3, taken from reference TRBV14 and TRBJ1-5): EAGVTQFPSHSVIEKGQTVTLRCDPISGHDNLYWYRRVMGKEIKFLLHFVKESKQDESGMPNNRFLAERTGGTYSTLKVQPAELEDSGVYFCASSQPGGKKREAQHFGDGTRLSIL.